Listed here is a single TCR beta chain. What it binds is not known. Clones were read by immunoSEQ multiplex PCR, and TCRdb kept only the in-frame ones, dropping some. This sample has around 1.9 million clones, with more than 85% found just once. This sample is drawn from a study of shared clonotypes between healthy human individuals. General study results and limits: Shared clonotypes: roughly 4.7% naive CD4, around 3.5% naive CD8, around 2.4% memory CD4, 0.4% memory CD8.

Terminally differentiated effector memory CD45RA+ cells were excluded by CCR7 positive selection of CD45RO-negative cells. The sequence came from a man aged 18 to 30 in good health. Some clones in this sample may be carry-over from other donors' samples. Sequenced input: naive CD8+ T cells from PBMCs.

The CDR3 DNA sequence: TGTGCCAGTAGTATCCGGGACCTGGATCAGCCCCAGCATTTT. Translating gives CASSIRDLDQPQHF. The chain couples TRBV19 to TRBJ1-5, with D maybe TRBD1 (5 bases). Germline CDR1 LNHDA, CDR2 SQIVND (reference sequence). The germline V and J ends were trimmed by 3 bases and 5 bases, with 11 bases remaining between them. This CDR3 contains 14 residues. Complete variable domain (other parts from reference TRBV19 and TRBJ1-5): DGGITQSPKYLFRKEGQNVTLSCEQNLNHDAMYWYRQDPGQGLRLIYYSQIVNDFQKGDIAEGYSVSREKKESFPLTVTSAQKNPTAFYLCASSIRDLDQPQHFGDGTRLSIL.